The 13 T cell receptor beta chains presented below share a single source sample, sequenced in a study of OX40 agonist ivuxolimab in advanced cancers. Sequenced by immunoSEQ multiplex PCR; TCRdb stores in-frame clones only, minus some. Here the sample spans over 65,000 clones, approximately 84% being singletons. The input for sequencing was CD4+ or CD8+ T cells sorted from blood, taken in a trial of the OX40 agonist ivuxolimab. The receptors shown here come from an adult with an advanced solid tumor such as melanoma, head and neck, liver or kidney cancer.

This clone was seen only a few times. The chain employs TRBV18 and TRBJ1-2; 9 bases map to TRBD1. Germline values: CDR1 KGHSH, CDR2 LQKENI. V gave up 6 bases and J gave up 7 bases; unmatched junction bases: 9. The CDR3 loop spans 14 amino acids. The CDR3 DNA is TGTGCCAGCTCCCAAGAACAGGGGGCCATTGGCTACACCTTC. Amino acid sequence: CASSQEQGAIGYTF.

This clone was recorded a few times. The CDR3 DNA reads as TGTGCCAGCAGTCTACTTCGCACAGATACGCAGTATTTT. Encoded protein: CASSLLRTDTQYF. The chain employs TRBV27 and TRBJ2-3; the D is unclear. With 5 bases removed from V and 1 base from J, the gap between germline ends came to 7 bases. There are 13 residues in the CDR3. The V gene's germline CDR1 is MNHEY and CDR2 SMNVEV (reference sequence).

This clone was counted a few times. The rearrangement joins TRBV2 to TRBJ2-3, with D perhaps matching TRBD1 or TRBD2 (6 bases each). Germline loops: CDR1 SNHLY, CDR2 FYNNEI. This CDR3 has 14 amino acids. Trimming left V 10 bases short and J 4 bases short, with 18 bases between. CDR3 nucleotide sequence: TGTGCCACGACGGGGGCAGGTTCCCCAGATACGCAGTATTTT. Translating gives CATTGAGSPDTQYF.

The rearrangement links TRBV5-5 to TRBJ2-3; 8 bases agree with TRBD1. The CDR3 spans 15 residues. The junction had 6 bases not matched to a gene; V was cut back by 4 bases and J by 2 bases. Germline V gives CDR1 SGHKS, CDR2 YYEKEE (reference sequence). In DNA form, the CDR3 reads TGTGCCAGCAGCACCGGACAGGGAATCACAGATACGCAGTATTTT. This sequence encodes CASSTGQGITDTQYF.

V and J are TRBV28 and TRBJ2-1; D may match TRBD1 or TRBD2 (5 bases each). CDR3 length: 16 amino acids. The germline V gene encodes CDR1 MDHEN and CDR2 SYDVKM. The V end lost 3 bases, the J end lost 9 bases, and 21 bases lay between the germline ends. Written as DNA, the CDR3 is TGTGCCAGCAGTTTCCTAACCGGGACGGTCTCTGGTGAGCAGTTCTTC. Protein product: CASSFLTGTVSGEQFF.

This chain links TRBV30 with TRBJ1-2; 8 nucleotides agree with TRBD1. The CDR3 is 12 residues long. CDR1 is GTSNPN, CDR2 SVGIG, per germline (reference sequence). V lost 5 bases, J lost 14 bases, and 13 bases stayed unmatched. This chain's CDR3 is CAWQGRTGTKTF. CDR3 coding DNA: TGTGCCTGGCAGGGGCGGACAGGGACTAAAACCTTC.

V is TRBV4-3 and J is TRBJ1-6; tentatively, D is TRBD1 (5 bases). Trimming left V 0 bases short and J 0 bases short, with 15 bases between. Germline CDR1 LGHNA, CDR2 YSLEER. The CDR3 sequence is 19 residues long. CDR3 region: CASSQDLAGVSSYNSPLHF. CDR3 nucleotides: TGCGCCAGCAGCCAAGATCTTGCGGGGGTGAGCTCCTATAATTCACCCCTCCACTTT.

The chain couples TRBV27 to TRBJ2-7, with TRBD1 matching over 7 bases. The CDR3 covers 16 residues. V shed 6 bases, J shed 2 bases, and the junction held 13 bases outside the gene matches. CDR1 is MNHEY and CDR2 is SMNVEV in the germline V gene (reference sequence). The CDR3 sequence: CASRTLHRGKTYEQYF. The CDR3 bases are TGTGCCAGCAGGACGCTGCACAGGGGTAAAACCTACGAGCAGTACTTC.

The chain carries TRBV7-2 and TRBJ1-2; 8 bases are a match to TRBD1. Germline V gene lookup returns CDR1 SGHTA and CDR2 FQGNSA. This CDR3 region has 15 residues. Trimming cost V 2 bases and J 6 bases; bases outside gene matches: 8. CDR3: CASSLRGQGIDGYTF. CDR3 DNA sequence: TGTGCCAGCAGCTTAAGAGGACAGGGTATAGATGGCTACACCTTC.

The chain joins TRBV11-3 to TRBJ2-3, with D tentatively TRBD1 (6 bases). CDR1 is SGHNT, CDR2 YENEEA, per germline. The V end lost 8 bases, the J end lost 1 base, and 10 bases lay between the germline ends. This CDR3 is 13 amino acids long. In DNA form, the CDR3 reads TGTGCCAGCCAAAAGGGGGGCACAGATACGCAGTATTTT. Amino acid sequence: CASQKGGTDTQYF.

V gene TRBV6-5 combines with J gene TRBJ2-3, with 8 bases fitting TRBD1. Per germline, CDR1 MNHEY and CDR2 SVGAGI. The CDR3 consists of 16 residues. Trimming took 4 bases from V and 4 from J; bases not matched to a gene: 10. The CDR3 is CASSSAQGVVADTQYF. The CDR3 nucleotides read TGTGCCAGCAGTTCTGCACAGGGGGTGGTCGCAGATACGCAGTATTTT.

The chain links TRBV4-2 to TRBJ2-1; D may be TRBD2 (7 bases). This CDR3 has 17 residues. Trimming stripped 0 bases from V and 6 bases from J, with 18 bases between. Per the germline V gene, CDR1 is LGHNA and CDR2 is YNFKEQ. This chain's CDR3 is CASSQEGAGVGLNEQFF. The CDR3, as DNA: TGTGCCAGCAGCCAAGAGGGGGCGGGAGTCGGTCTCAATGAGCAGTTCTTC.

This chain joins TRBV15 and TRBJ2-7; 7 positions agree with TRBD1. Germline V CDR1 and CDR2: LNHNV, YYDKDF (reference sequence). This CDR3 contains 14 residues. V was clipped by 4 bases and J by 3 bases; unmatched bases: 6. The CDR3 is CATSMNRGDYEQYF. The CDR3 nucleotides read TGTGCCACCAGCATGAACAGGGGAGACTACGAGCAGTACTTC.